The 21 T cell receptor beta chains below come from one sample, sequenced in a study of cytomegalovirus exposure and HLA in healthy donors. Primers included in the PCR were 60 Vbeta and 13 Jbeta primers. The assay was immunoSEQ multiplex PCR, and TCRdb's table has in-frame clones only and misses some. The table lists around 50,000 clones, with about 2.5% in the top ten. Sample: PBMCs. These TCRs come from a female donor in good health and CMV-seronegative.

V gene TRBV5-4 combines with J gene TRBJ1-1; 7 bases are shared with TRBD1. CDR1 is SGHNT and CDR2 is YYREEE in the germline V gene (reference sequence). V lost 4 bases, J lost 5 bases, and 5 bases stayed unmatched. This CDR3 contains 13 residues. Here the CDR3 DNA reads TGTGCCAGCAGCCGAACAGGGGAAACTGAAGCTTTCTTT. Protein sequence: CASSRTGETEAFF.

The chain links TRBV9 to TRBJ2-7; TRBD1 agrees at 12 bases. Losses at the gene ends were 3 bases for V and 5 bases for J; bases not matched to a gene: 9. Germline V lookup: CDR1 SGDLS, CDR2 YYNGEE. This CDR3 has 16 amino acids. The CDR3 nucleotides are TGTGCCAGCAGCGCAGGGGACAGGGGGCGGAAGGACGAGCAGTACTTC. Translating gives CASSAGDRGRKDEQYF.

The chain recombines TRBV29-1 with TRBJ2-1, with TRBD1 as a possible D gene (5 bases). CDR3 length: 13 residues. The V gene's germline CDR1 is SQVTM and CDR2 ANQGSEA. The V end was cut by 2 bases, the J end by 15 bases, with 20 bases between. CDR3 loop: CSVERQTALSSFF. The CDR3 DNA sequence: TGCAGCGTTGAACGACAGACGGCTCTATCGTCGTTCTTC.

The J gene is TRBJ2-5, the V gene TRBV30; D is unclear. Germline V lookup: CDR1 GTSNPN, CDR2 SVGIG (reference sequence). CDR3 length: 12 residues. The V end lost 1 base, the J end lost 0 bases, and 3 bases lay between the germline ends. The CDR3 DNA follows: TGTGCCTGGAGTGCCGACCAAGAGACCCAGTACTTC. It is translated as CAWSADQETQYF.

This chain connects TRBV19 to TRBJ1-6; the D is unclear. Germline CDR1 is LNHDA and CDR2 is SQIVND (reference sequence). V lost 7 bases and J lost 0, with 10 bases in between. This CDR3 is 15 amino acids long. CDR3 sequence (DNA): TGTGCCAGTAAAAATGGAGCCTCCTATAATTCACCCCTCCACTTT. The encoded protein is CASKNGASYNSPLHF.

The V call is TRBV5-4, the J call TRBJ1-1; TRBD1 agrees at 9 bases. Trimming took 2 bases from V and 1 from J; bases not matched to a gene: 3. The CDR3 is 15 amino acids. Per the germline V gene, CDR1 is SGHNT and CDR2 is YYREEE (reference sequence). CDR3: CASSFPGQGNTEAFF. The CDR3 DNA follows: TGTGCCAGCAGCTTTCCGGGACAGGGGAACACTGAAGCTTTCTTT.

The chain employs TRBV29-1 and TRBJ1-1; D perhaps matches TRBD1 (5 bases). This CDR3 is built from 13 residues. The V gene's germline CDR1 is SQVTM and CDR2 ANQGSEA. Trimming took 5 bases from V and 4 from J, leaving 14 bases between them. This chain's CDR3 is CSVSAGWPTEAFF. The CDR3, as DNA: TGCAGCGTTTCTGCAGGGTGGCCCACTGAAGCTTTCTTT.

The chain recombines TRBV6-6 with TRBJ1-5; D not resolved. CDR1 and CDR2 from the germline V gene are MNHNY and SVGAGI (reference sequence). The CDR3 contains 13 residues. V was pared by 2 bases and J by 5 bases, with 7 bases between. CDR3 nucleotide sequence: TGTGCCAGCAGTTACCGTTCCTATCAGCCCCAGCATTTT. Translating it yields CASSYRSYQPQHF.

The chain links TRBV7-9 to TRBJ2-1; no definite D call. Germline V gene sequence: CDR1 SEHNR, CDR2 FQNEAQ (reference sequence). The CDR3 extends over 16 amino acids. Trimming took 0 bases from V and 0 from J, leaving 9 bases between them. The chain's CDR3 is CASSLALSSSYNEQFF. The DNA for the CDR3 is TGTGCCAGCAGCTTAGCGTTATCCAGCTCCTACAATGAGCAGTTCTTC.

The chain carries TRBV9 and TRBJ1-6, with 10 bases that match TRBD1. The V gene's germline CDR1 is SGDLS and CDR2 YYNGEE. CDR3 size: 16 residues. V trimming: 4 bases; J trimming: 5 bases; junction bases outside the gene matches: 6. The CDR3 bases are TGTGCCAGCAGCTCCCCCGGGACAGGGGATAATTCACCCCTCCACTTT. It yields the protein CASSSPGTGDNSPLHF.

The V gene is TRBV9, the J gene TRBJ2-3; 13 positions agree with TRBD2. Germline CDR1 is SGDLS and CDR2 is YYNGEE. J gave up 6 bases and V 7 bases, and 5 bases lay outside the gene matches. The CDR3 consists of 14 residues. This chain's CDR3 is CASGLAGDEDTQYF. CDR3 nucleotide sequence: TGTGCCAGCGGACTAGCGGGAGATGAGGATACGCAGTATTTT. The full variable domain, completed using reference TRBV9 and TRBJ2-3, is DSGVTQTPKHLITATGQRVTLRCSPRSGDLSVYWYQQSLDQGLQFLIQYYNGEERAKGNILERFSAQQFPDLHSELNLSSLELGDSALYFCASGLAGDEDTQYFGPGTRLTVL.

V usage is TRBV19 and J usage is TRBJ2-7; D ambiguous. The germline CDR1 and CDR2 sequences are LNHDA and SQIVND (reference sequence). This CDR3 comprises 15 residues. Trimming removed 1 base at V and 3 bases at J, with 13 bases between. The CDR3 reads CASSIGAGRFYEQYF. The CDR3 coding sequence is TGTGCCAGTAGTATAGGGGCAGGTCGCTTCTACGAGCAGTACTTC.

This chain uses TRBV30 with TRBJ2-3; 7 bases agree with TRBD2. The V gene's germline CDR1 is GTSNPN and CDR2 SVGIG (reference sequence). With 4 bases clipped from V and 11 bases from J, the junction kept 3 bases outside the gene matches. There are 10 residues in the CDR3. The CDR3 protein is CAWKRGLQYF. The CDR3 DNA is TGTGCCTGGAAGCGGGGTTTGCAGTATTTT. The whole variable domain, filled in from reference TRBV30 and TRBJ2-3, reads SQTIHQWPATLVQPVGSPLSLECTVEGTSNPNLYWYRQAAGRGLQLLFYSVGIGQISSEVPQNLSASRPQDRQFILSSKKLLLSDSGFYLCAWKRGLQYFGPGTRLTVL.

The rearrangement uses TRBV7-2 and TRBJ1-6, with D unclear. Germline V CDR1 and CDR2: SGHTA, FQGNSA. The ends were cut back, 5 bases at V and 6 bases at J, with 14 bases in the middle. The CDR3 consists of 15 residues. The CDR3 region has the DNA TGTGCCAGCAGCCGGCGACTGTCCGGTAATTCACCCCTCCACTTT. Protein: CASSRRLSGNSPLHF.

V gene TRBV5-1 combines with J gene TRBJ1-1; TRBD1 matches 8 bases. The germline V gene encodes CDR1 SGHRS and CDR2 YFSETQ. The CDR3 totals 16 residues. V lost 0 bases, J lost 4 bases, and 8 bases stayed unmatched. Here the CDR3 reads CASSLDEDRAVTEAFF. The CDR3 coding sequence is TGCGCCAGCAGCTTGGATGAGGACAGGGCGGTCACTGAAGCTTTCTTT.

The chain employs TRBV30 and TRBJ1-1, with D perhaps TRBD1 (6 bases). The length of the CDR3 is 12 residues. CDR1 GTSNPN and CDR2 SVGIG come from the germline V gene (reference sequence). The V and J ends lost 5 bases and 2 bases respectively, with 9 bases between them. CDR3 loop: CAWDRQNTEAFF. CDR3 bases: TGTGCCTGGGACAGGCAAAACACTGAAGCTTTCTTT. The variable domain in full, with the rest retrieved from reference TRBV30 and TRBJ1-1, is SQTIHQWPATLVQPVGSPLSLECTVEGTSNPNLYWYRQAAGRGLQLLFYSVGIGQISSEVPQNLSASRPQDRQFILSSKKLLLSDSGFYLCAWDRQNTEAFFGQGTRLTVV.

The chain employs TRBV11-1 and TRBJ2-3; TRBD1 matches 7 bases. The CDR3 consists of 16 residues. The V gene end was trimmed by 5 bases and the J gene end by 0 bases; junction bases not matched to a gene: 8. Germline-derived CDR1 and CDR2 are SGHAT and FQDESV (reference sequence). CDR3 in amino acids: CASSLYPRGSTDTQYF. The DNA of the CDR3 is TGTGCCAGCAGCCTGTATCCCAGGGGGAGCACAGATACGCAGTATTTT.

This chain joins TRBV19 and TRBJ2-7; D unresolved. The germline V and J ends were trimmed by 5 bases and 3 bases, with 14 bases remaining between them. The CDR3 length is 14 residues. Germline V gene sequence: CDR1 LNHDA, CDR2 SQIVND (reference sequence). CDR3 residues: CASSPAPTGYEQYF. The CDR3 region has the DNA TGTGCCAGTAGTCCGGCCCCAACGGGCTACGAGCAGTACTTC.

The chain combines TRBV5-1 with TRBJ1-1; 8 bases map to TRBD1. From germline, CDR1 is SGHRS and CDR2 YFSETQ. This CDR3 has 14 amino acids. V was clipped by 3 bases and J by 0 bases; unmatched bases: 1. CDR3 in amino acids: CASSWTGMNTEAFF. In nucleotides, the CDR3 is TGCGCCAGCAGCTGGACAGGGATGAACACTGAAGCTTTCTTT.

The chain employs TRBV7-9 and TRBJ1-2, with 10 bases identical to TRBD1. CDR1 is SEHNR, CDR2 FQNEAQ, per germline (reference sequence). This CDR3 has 16 residues. Trimming took 5 bases from V and 4 from J; bases not matched to a gene: 10. CDR3 amino acids: CASSTSDRGRPYGYTF. In DNA form, the CDR3 reads TGTGCCAGCAGCACCTCCGACAGGGGGCGCCCCTATGGCTACACCTTC.

This chain joins TRBV14 and TRBJ2-2; 9 nucleotides align to TRBD1. Germline assignment: CDR1 SGHDN and CDR2 FVKESK. This CDR3 contains 17 residues. V lost 2 bases, J lost 6 bases, and 10 bases stayed unmatched. The CDR3 loop reads CASSQFHWDRASGELFF. As DNA, the CDR3 is TGTGCCAGCAGCCAATTTCATTGGGACAGGGCATCCGGGGAGCTGTTTTTT.